This T cell receptor beta chain is drawn from a study of T cell repertoires in cytomegalovirus infection. In the study overall: Both CMV infection and a matching HLA type were indicated by public TCR beta signatures. Study conclusions and caveats: Frequencies of public TCR beta families were cumulated, and this identified carriers of CMV plus the relevant HLA. HLA-C-restricted CMV clonotypes gave the most frequent clonotype in two of eight donors.

Only a few counts were recorded for this clonotype. What it recognizes is unknown. MiXCR, applied by TCRdb to the reads, yields one record per CDR3 protein. Here the sample spans about 600,000 distinct CDR3 sequences, 24% being singletons. The TCR comes from a human donor in good health (CMV status not recorded). Some clones in this sample may be carry-over from other donors' samples. The sequenced sample was CD8+ T cells from PBMCs.

The CDR3 nucleotides read TGTGCCAGTAAAGGGAGCGAGCAGTACTTC. Translation: CASKGSEQYF. The gene calls are TRBV2 and TRBJ2-7; weak D call: TRBD2 (5 bases). Trimming left V 9 bases short and J 6 bases short, with 9 bases between. Per the germline V gene, CDR1 is SNHLY and CDR2 is FYNNEI. CDR3 length: 10 amino acids. Full variable domain (remainder filled in from reference TRBV2 and TRBJ2-7): EPEVTQTPSHQVTQMGQEVILRCVPISNHLYFYWYRQILGQKVEFLVSFYNNEISEKSEIFDDQFSVERPDGSNFTLKIRSTKLEDSAMYFCASKGSEQYFGPGTRLTVT.